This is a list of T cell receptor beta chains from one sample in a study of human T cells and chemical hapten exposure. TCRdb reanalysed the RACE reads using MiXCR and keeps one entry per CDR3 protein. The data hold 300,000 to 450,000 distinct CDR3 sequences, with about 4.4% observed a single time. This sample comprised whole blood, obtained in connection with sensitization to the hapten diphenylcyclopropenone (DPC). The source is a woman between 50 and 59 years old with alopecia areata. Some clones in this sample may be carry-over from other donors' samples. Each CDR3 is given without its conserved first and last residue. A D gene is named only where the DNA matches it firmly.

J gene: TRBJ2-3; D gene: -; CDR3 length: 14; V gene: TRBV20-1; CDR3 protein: SAREAGPSSTDTQY
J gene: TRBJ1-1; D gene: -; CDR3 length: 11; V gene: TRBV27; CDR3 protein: ASSAFSNTEAF
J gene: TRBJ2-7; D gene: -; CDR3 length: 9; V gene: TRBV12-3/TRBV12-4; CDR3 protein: ASTMGSEQY
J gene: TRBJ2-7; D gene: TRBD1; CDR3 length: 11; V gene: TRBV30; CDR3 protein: AWVRGQTYEQY
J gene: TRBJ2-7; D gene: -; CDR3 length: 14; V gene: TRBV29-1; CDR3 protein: SVEDAGQSSSYEQY
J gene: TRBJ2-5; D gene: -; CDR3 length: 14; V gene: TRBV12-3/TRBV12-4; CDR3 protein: ASTLGGRGIQETQY
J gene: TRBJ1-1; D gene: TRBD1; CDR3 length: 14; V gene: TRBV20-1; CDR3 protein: SARDLKGQGGTEAF
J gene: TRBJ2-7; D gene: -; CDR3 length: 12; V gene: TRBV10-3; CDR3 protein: AINSGGSKYEQY
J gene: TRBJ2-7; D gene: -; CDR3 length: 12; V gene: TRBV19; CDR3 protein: ASRDRHGSYEQY
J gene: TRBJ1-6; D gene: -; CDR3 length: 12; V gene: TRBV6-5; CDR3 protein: ASTDGVHNSPLH
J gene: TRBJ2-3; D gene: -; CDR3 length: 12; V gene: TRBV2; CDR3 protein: ASSGGEFTDTQY
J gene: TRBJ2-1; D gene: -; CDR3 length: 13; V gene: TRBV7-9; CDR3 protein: ASSFTGAVYNEQF
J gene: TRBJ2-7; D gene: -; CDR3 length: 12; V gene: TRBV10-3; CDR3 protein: AISDQGTAYEQY
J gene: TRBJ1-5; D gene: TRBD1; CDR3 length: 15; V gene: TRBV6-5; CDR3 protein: ASSPVRDRGISQPQH
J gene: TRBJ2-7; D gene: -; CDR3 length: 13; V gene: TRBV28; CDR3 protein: ASSHRGPRSYEQY
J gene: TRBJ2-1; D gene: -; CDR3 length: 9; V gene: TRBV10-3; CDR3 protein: AIRGDNEQF
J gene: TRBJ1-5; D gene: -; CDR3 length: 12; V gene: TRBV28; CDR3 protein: ASSLWTDNQPQH
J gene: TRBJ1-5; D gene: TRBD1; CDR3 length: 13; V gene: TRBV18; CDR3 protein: ASSPSGGREQPQH
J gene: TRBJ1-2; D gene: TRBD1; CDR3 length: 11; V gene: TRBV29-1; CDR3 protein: SLPTGGNYGYT
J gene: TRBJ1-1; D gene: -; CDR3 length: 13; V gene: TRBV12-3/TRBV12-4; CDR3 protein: ASSFNTPGQTEAF
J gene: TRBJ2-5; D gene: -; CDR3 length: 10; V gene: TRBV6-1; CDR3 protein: ASSDRGETQY
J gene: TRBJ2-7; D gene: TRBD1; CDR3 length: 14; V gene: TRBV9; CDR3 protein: ASSALTGGGRGEQY